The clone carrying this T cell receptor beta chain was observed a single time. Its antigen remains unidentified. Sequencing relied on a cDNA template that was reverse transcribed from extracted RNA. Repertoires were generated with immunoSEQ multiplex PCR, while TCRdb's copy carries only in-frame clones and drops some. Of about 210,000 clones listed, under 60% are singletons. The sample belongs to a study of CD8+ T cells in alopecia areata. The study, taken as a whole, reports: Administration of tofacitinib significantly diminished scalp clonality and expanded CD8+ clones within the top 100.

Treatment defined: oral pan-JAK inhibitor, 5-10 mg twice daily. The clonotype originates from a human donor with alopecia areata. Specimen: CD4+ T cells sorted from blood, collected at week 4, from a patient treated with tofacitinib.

This chain's CDR3 is CSVDRLNSYEQYF. The DNA of the CDR3 is TGCAGCGTTGACCGACTTAATTCCTACGAGCAGTACTTC. This chain uses TRBV29-1 with TRBJ2-7, with D unclear. The CDR3 sequence is 13 residues long. The ends were cut back, 3 bases at V and 1 base at J, with 10 bases in the middle. Germline CDR1 is SQVTM and CDR2 is ANQGSEA.